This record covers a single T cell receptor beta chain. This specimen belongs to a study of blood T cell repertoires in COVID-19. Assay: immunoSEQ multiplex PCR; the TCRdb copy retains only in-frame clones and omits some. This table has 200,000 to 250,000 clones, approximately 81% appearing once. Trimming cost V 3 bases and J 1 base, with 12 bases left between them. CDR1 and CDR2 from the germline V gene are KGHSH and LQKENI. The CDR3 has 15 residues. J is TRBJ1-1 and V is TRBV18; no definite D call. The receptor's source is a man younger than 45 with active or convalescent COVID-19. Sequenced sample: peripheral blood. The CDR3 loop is CASSPGGDPNTEAFF. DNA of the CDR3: TGTGCCAGCTCACCGGGAGGAGACCCGAACACTGAAGCTTTCTTT.